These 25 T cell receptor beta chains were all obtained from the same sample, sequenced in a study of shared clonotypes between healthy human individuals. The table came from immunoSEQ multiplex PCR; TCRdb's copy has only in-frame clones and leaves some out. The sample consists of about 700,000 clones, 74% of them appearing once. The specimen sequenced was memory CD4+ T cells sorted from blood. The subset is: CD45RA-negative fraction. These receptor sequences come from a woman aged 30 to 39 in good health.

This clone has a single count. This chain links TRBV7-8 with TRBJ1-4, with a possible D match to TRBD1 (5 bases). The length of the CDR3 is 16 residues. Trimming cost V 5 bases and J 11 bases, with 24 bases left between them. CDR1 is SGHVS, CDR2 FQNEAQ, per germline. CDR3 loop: CASSTPRDFPGRKLFF. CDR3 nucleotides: TGTGCCAGCAGCACCCCCCGGGACTTCCCAGGGAGGAAACTGTTTTTT.

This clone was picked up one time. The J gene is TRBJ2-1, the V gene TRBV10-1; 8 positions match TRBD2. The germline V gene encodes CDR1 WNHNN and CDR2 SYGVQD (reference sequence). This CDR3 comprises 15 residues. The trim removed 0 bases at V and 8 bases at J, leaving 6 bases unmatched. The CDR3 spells CASSESGLVSDEQFF. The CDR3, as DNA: TGCGCCAGCAGTGAGTCGGGACTAGTCAGCGATGAGCAGTTCTTC.

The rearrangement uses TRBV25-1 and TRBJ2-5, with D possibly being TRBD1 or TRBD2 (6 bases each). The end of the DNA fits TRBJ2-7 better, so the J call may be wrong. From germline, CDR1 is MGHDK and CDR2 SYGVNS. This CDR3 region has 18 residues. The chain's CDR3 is CASSDPAGQGRPVNEQYF. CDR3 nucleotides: TGTGCCAGCAGTGACCCGGCGGGGCAGGGGCGACCCGTCAACGAGCAGTACTTC.

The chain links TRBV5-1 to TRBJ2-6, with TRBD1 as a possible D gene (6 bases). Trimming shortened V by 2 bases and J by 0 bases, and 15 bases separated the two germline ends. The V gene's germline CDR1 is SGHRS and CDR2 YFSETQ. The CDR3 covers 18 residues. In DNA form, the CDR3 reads TGCGCCAGCAGCTTTGGACAGCCCAGTCTCTCTGGGGCCAACGTCCTGACTTTC. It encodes CASSFGQPSLSGANVLTF.

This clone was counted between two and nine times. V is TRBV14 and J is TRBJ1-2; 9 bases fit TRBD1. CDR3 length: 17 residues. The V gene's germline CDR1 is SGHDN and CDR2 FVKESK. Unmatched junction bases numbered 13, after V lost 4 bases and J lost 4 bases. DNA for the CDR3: TGTGCCAGCAGCCCGGCCGGGACAGGGTTCAGGAGCTATGGCTACACCTTC. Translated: CASSPAGTGFRSYGYTF.

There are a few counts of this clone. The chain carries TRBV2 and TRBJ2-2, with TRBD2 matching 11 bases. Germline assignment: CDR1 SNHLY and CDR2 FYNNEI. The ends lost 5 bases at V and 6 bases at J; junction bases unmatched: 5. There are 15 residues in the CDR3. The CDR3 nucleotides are TGTGCCAGCAGTCCTAGCGGGGGGTTCGCCGGGGAGCTGTTTTTT. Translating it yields CASSPSGGFAGELFF. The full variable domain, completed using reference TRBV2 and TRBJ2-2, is EPEVTQTPSHQVTQMGQEVILRCVPISNHLYFYWYRQILGQKVEFLVSFYNNEISEKSEIFDDQFSVERPDGSNFTLKIRSTKLEDSAMYFCASSPSGGFAGELFFGEGSRLTVL.

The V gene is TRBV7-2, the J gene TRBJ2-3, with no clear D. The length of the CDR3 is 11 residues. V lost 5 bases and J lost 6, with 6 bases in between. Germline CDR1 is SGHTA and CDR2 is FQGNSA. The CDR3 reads CASSMGDTQYF. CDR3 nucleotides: TGTGCCAGCAGCATGGGTGATACGCAGTATTTT.

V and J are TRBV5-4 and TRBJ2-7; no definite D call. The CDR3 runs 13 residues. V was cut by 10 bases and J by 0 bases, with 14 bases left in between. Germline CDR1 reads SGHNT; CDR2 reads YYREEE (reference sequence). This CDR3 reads CAVSALSSYEQYF. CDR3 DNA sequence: TGTGCCGTCTCGGCGCTGAGCTCCTACGAGCAGTACTTC.

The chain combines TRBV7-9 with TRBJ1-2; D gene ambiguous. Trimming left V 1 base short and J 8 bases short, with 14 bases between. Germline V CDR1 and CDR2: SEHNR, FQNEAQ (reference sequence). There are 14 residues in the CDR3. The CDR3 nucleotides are TGTGCCAGCAGCTTAGACGTGAGGACGGGAGGCTACACCTTC. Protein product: CASSLDVRTGGYTF.

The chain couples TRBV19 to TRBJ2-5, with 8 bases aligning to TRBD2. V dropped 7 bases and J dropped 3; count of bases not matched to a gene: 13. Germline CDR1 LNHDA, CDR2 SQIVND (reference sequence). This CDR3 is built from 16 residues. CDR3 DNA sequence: TGTGCCAGTAAAAAGACCCCAGCGGGAGTGAAAGAGACCCAGTACTTC. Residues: CASKKTPAGVKETQYF.

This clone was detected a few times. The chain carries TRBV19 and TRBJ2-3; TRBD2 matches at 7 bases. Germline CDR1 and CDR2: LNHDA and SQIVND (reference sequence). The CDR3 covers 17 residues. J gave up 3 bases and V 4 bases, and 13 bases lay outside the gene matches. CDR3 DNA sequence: TGTGCCAGTAGTAGACTAGGCGGCGGGAGCGGGACAGATACGCAGTATTTT. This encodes CASSRLGGGSGTDTQYF.

CDR3 region: CASSLVPSGANVLTF. The CDR3 DNA follows: TGTGCCAGCAGCTTAGTTCCCTCTGGGGCCAACGTCCTGACTTTC. The chain joins TRBV7-2 to TRBJ2-6; D gene ambiguous. Germline loops: CDR1 SGHTA, CDR2 FQGNSA. This CDR3 contains 15 residues. Trimming shortened V by 1 base and J by 0 bases, and 4 bases separated the two germline ends.

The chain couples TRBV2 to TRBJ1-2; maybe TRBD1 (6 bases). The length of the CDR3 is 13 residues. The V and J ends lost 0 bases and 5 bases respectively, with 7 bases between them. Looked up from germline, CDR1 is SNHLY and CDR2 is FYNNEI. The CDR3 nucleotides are TGTGCCAGCAGTGAAGCGCAGGGGTATGGCTACACCTTC. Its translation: CASSEAQGYGYTF.

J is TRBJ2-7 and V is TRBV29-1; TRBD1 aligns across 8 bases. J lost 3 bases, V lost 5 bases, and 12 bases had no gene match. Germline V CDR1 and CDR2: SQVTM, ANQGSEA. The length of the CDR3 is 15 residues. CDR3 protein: CSVNGDRTGGYEQYF. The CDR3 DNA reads TGCAGCGTTAATGGCGACCGTACAGGGGGCTACGAGCAGTACTTC.

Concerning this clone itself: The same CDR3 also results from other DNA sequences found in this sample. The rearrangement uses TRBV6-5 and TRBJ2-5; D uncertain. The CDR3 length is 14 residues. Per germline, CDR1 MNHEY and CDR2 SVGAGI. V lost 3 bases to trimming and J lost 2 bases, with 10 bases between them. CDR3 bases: TGTGCCAGCAGTTATGATGGCAGACAAGAGACCCAGTACTTC. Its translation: CASSYDGRQETQYF.

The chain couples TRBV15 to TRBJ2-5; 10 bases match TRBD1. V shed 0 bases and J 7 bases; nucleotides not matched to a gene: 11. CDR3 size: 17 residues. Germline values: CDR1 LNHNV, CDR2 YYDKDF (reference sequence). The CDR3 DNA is TGTGCCACCAGCAGAGAGGCGGGACAGGGGTTATATGTGACCCAGTACTTC. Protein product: CATSREAGQGLYVTQYF.

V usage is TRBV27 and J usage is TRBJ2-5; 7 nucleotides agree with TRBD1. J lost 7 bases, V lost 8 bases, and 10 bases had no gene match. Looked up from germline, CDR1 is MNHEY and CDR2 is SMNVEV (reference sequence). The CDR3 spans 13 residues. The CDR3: CASSSTGDGTQYF. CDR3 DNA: TGTGCCAGCTCCTCTACAGGGGATGGGACCCAGTACTTC.

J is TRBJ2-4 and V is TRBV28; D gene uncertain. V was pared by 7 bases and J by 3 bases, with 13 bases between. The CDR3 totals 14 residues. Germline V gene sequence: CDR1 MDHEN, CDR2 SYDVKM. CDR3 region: CASNSGVVKNIQYF. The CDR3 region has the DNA TGTGCCAGCAATTCAGGAGTGGTCAAAAACATTCAGTACTTC.

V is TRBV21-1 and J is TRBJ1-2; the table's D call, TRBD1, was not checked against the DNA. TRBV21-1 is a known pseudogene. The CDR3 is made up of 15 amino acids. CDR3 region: CASSRCGATNYGYTF. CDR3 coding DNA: TGTGCCAGCAGCCGATGTGGGGCGACTAACTATGGCTACACCTTC.

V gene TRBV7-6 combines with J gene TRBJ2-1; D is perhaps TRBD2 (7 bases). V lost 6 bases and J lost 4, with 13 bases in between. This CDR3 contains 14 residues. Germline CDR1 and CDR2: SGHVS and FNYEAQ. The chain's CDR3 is CASRRGAGYNEQFF. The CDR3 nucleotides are TGTGCCAGCAGACGGGGGGCAGGGTACAATGAGCAGTTCTTC.

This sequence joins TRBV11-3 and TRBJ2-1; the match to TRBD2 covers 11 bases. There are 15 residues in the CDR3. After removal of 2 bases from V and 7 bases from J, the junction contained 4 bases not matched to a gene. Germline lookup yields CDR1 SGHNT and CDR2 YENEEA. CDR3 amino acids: CASSLTSGSANEQFF. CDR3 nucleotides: TGTGCCAGCAGCTTAACTAGCGGGAGCGCTAATGAGCAGTTCTTC.

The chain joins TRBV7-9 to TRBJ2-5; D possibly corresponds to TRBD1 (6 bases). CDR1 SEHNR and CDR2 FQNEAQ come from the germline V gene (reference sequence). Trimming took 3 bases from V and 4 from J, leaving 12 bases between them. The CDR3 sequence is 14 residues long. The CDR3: CASSLAQGRETQYF. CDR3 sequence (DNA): TGTGCCAGCAGCTTGGCGCAGGGGCGAGAGACCCAGTACTTC.

In DNA, the CDR3 is TGCAGCACAAATCCAGCGCGTGAGCAGTTCTTC. Protein sequence: CSTNPAREQFF. The gene calls are TRBV29-1 and TRBJ2-1; unclear D gene. Germline values: CDR1 SQVTM, CDR2 ANQGSEA. The germline V and J ends were trimmed by 8 bases and 9 bases, with 14 bases remaining between them. The CDR3 covers 11 residues.

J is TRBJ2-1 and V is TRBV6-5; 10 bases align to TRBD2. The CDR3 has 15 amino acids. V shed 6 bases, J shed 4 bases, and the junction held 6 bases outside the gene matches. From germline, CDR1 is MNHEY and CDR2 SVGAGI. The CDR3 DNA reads TGTGCCAGCAGGTCCGGGACTAGCGTTTACAATGAGCAGTTCTTC. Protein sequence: CASRSGTSVYNEQFF.

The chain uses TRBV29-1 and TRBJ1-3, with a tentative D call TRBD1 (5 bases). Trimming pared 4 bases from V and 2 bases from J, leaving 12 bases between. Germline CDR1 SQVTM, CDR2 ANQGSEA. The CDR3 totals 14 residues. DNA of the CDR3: TGCAGCGTTGTGGCAGGGTTCGCTGGAAACACCATATATTTT. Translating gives CSVVAGFAGNTIYF.